This TCR beta chain was obtained from a study of T cells after yellow fever vaccination. Study-wide results and limits: Booster sampling recovered most clones from primary vaccination (about 97% CD4, approximately 88% CD8).

The CDR3 runs 16 residues. V lost 4 bases to trimming and J lost 0 bases; unmatched junction nucleotides: 9. Per the germline V gene, CDR1 is SGHNT and CDR2 is YYREEE (reference sequence). TCRdb re-analysed the 5' RACE reads in MiXCR, keeping a single row per CDR3 protein. The table has nearly 550,000 distinct CDR3 sequences, roughly 19% seen once. This clonotype was found a few times. Its antigen is not identified. The chain links TRBV5-4 to TRBJ2-5, with 7 bases that match TRBD1. This TCR derives from a man in his thirties or forties who received the YFV17D yellow fever vaccine. Sequenced material: PBMCs, taken 15 days after the yellow fever booster vaccination. CDR3 sequence (DNA): TGTGCCAGCAGCCGTGGGAACAGGGGCGACCAAGAGACCCAGTACTTC. It codes for CASSRGNRGDQETQYF.